Given below is one TCR beta chain in context. The sample carries other DNA sequences with the same CDR3. How the authors handled the data: Amplification with reference gene primers provided the estimates of nucleated cell counts. The assay was immunoSEQ multiplex PCR, and TCRdb's table has in-frame clones only and misses some. The DNA gave D and trimming, while V, J and clone size come from that table. The sample lists about 490,000 clones; roughly 85% were seen once. V lost 3 bases, J lost 7 bases, and 2 bases stayed unmatched. Per germline, CDR1 LGHDT and CDR2 YNNKEL (reference sequence). The CDR3 length is 14 residues. This sample was taken from a study of blood T cell repertoires in COVID-19. Looking at the study overall: Some COVID-19 samples were acute and others convalescent; all came from the United States, Italy and Spain. T cells, B-cell-depleted T cells, or PBMCs provided the cDNA or gDNA that served as material.

The chain is built from TRBV3-1 (or the pseudogene TRBV3-2) and TRBJ1-6; 8 bases are shared with TRBD1. Specimen: peripheral blood. The sequence was collected from a human donor in a cohort sampled during active COVID-19. The CDR3 sequence: CASSQQGANSPLHF. The CDR3 DNA sequence: TGTGCCAGCAGCCAGCAGGGGGCCAATTCACCCCTCCACTTT.